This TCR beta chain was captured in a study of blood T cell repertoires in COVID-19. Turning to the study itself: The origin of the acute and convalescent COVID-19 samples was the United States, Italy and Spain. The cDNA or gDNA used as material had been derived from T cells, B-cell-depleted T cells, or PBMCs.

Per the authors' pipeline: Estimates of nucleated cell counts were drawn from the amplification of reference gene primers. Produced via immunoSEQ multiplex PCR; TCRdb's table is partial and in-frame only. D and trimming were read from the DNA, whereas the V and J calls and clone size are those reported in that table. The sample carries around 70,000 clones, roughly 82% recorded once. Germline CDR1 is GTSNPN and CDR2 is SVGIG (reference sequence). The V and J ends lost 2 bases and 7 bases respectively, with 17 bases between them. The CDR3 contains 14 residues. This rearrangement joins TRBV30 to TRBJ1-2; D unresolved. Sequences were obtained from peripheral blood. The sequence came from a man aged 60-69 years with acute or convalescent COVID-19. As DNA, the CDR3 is TGTGCCTGGAGTAAGAGGGTTCGGGTCCCTGGCTACACCTTC. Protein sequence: CAWSKRVRVPGYTF. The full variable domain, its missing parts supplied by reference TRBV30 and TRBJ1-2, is SQTIHQWPATLVQPVGSPLSLECTVEGTSNPNLYWYRQAAGRGLQLLFYSVGIGQISSEVPQNLSASRPQDRQFILSSKKLLLSDSGFYLCAWSKRVRVPGYTFGSGTRLTVV.